This TCR beta chain was sequenced in a study of neurological immune-mediated disorders. This CDR3 spans 16 amino acids. V was trimmed by 5 bases and J by 0 bases, leaving 19 bases between them. Per the germline V gene, CDR1 is DFQATT and CDR2 is SNEGSKA (reference sequence). Time point described: longitudinal time-point 3. Each CDR3 protein is one row after TCRdb ran MiXCR on the 5' RACE reads. The repertoire holds 84,000 or so distinct CDR3 sequences, with 3.5% to 4.5% as singletons. This clonotype has ten or more counts. The TCR sequence derives from an older woman with multiple sclerosis. Source material: PBMCs. The chain uses TRBV20-1 and TRBJ1-1; D is possibly TRBD1 (5 bases). The CDR3 DNA sequence: TGCAGTGCTCGGGACTTCGGGGCCCTCATGAACACTGAAGCTTTCTTT. As protein: CSARDFGALMNTEAFF.